The clone carrying this T cell receptor beta chain was seen at least ten times. The data are from a study of neurological immune-mediated disorders. The length of the CDR3 is 18 residues. Germline values: CDR1 SGHKS, CDR2 YYEKEE (reference sequence). V shed 4 bases, J shed 3 bases, and the junction held 16 bases outside the gene matches. 5'RACE generated cDNA with 10-nucleotide random UMIs. A single run covered 15-18 subjects with over 180 million TCR-beta sequences. Each CDR3 protein gets one entry after TCRdb re-called the 5' RACE reads with MiXCR. This sample yields roughly 14,000 distinct CDR3 sequences, of which about 10% are seen a single time; approximately 24% belongs to the top ten. Libraries used 2 million unsorted PBMCs kept frozen in RNAlater.

The sequencing sample was made of PBMCs. The rearrangement uses TRBV5-5 and TRBJ2-1, with TRBD1 matching over 7 bases. This clonotype was sampled from a woman aged 40-49 years in good health. Here the CDR3 reads CASSPGKGAYSLYNEQFF. As DNA, the CDR3 is TGTGCCAGCAGCCCAGGAAAGGGGGCATATAGCCTCTACAATGAGCAGTTCTTC.